Listed below are T cell receptor beta chains from one sample, sequenced in a study of blood T cell repertoires in COVID-19. This table comes from immunoSEQ multiplex PCR, and its TCRdb copy is limited to in-frame clones, with some not included. The sample has some 140,000 clones, roughly four fifths seen once. What was sequenced was peripheral blood. The receptor set was obtained from a woman in her fifties or sixties with acute or convalescent COVID-19. The CDR3 runs from the conserved cysteine through the conserved F or W. D genes are given only for firm matches. Expanded clones are given a class, and other clones once, few, many or no size at all.

d_call	clone_size	v_call	j_call	cdr3_length	cdr3_aa	cdr3_nt
.	.	TRBV27	TRBJ2-3	15	CASRSRGGAGDTQYF	TGTGCCAGCAGATCAAGAGGGGGGGCGGGAGATACGCAGTATTTT
.	.	TRBV4-1	TRBJ1-4	14	CASSQTTAREKLFF	TGCGCCAGCAGCCAAACGACAGCCCGTGAAAAACTGTTTTTT
.	.	TRBV6-6	TRBJ1-6	15	CASTERAGSDSPLHF	TGTGCCAGCACCGAGAGGGCTGGGTCGGATTCACCCCTCCACTTT
.	.	TRBV7-9	TRBJ1-3	13	CASKSGGGNTIYF	TGTGCCAGCAAATCGGGGGGCGGAAACACCATATATTTT
TRBD1	.	TRBV2	TRBJ1-5	17	CASSEPGGRGSNQPQHF	TGTGCCAGCAGTGAGCCAGGGGGAAGAGGAAGCAATCAGCCCCAGCATTTT
.	.	TRBV19	TRBJ2-7	13	CASSRSRGYEQYF	TGTGCCAGTAGTCGGAGCAGGGGATACGAGCAGTACTTC
.	.	TRBV6-6	TRBJ1-1	15	CASRRAFRVNTEAFF	TGTGCCAGCAGGCGCGCTTTCAGGGTGAACACTGAAGCTTTCTTT
TRBD1	.	TRBV12-5	TRBJ1-5	16	CASGRTGEYSNQPQHF	TGTGCTAGTGGTAGGACAGGGGAGTATAGCAATCAGCCCCAGCATTTT
TRBD2	.	TRBV5-1	TRBJ2-3	17	CASSLSSGGAVTDTQYF	TGCGCCAGCAGCCTATCTAGCGGGGGGGCCGTAACAGATACGCAGTATTTT
.	.	TRBV6-1	TRBJ2-7	12	CASSERGYEQYF	TGTGCCAGCAGTGAACGCGGTTACGAGCAGTACTTC
.	.	TRBV7-2	TRBJ2-3	13	CASSLEPTDTQYF	TGTGCCAGCAGCTTAGAACCTACGGATACGCAGTATTTT
.	.	TRBV14	TRBJ1-2	15	CASSQDRGSNYGYTF	TGTGCCAGCAGCCAAGACAGGGGATCCAACTATGGCTACACCTTC
.	.	TRBV11-2	TRBJ2-7	16	CASSLRGSARPYEQYF	TGTGCCAGCAGCCTCCGGGGGTCTGCGAGACCCTACGAGCAGTACTTC
.	.	TRBV5-5	TRBJ2-3	16	CASSLSGARVTDTQYF	TGTGCCAGCAGCTTGTCAGGGGCGCGAGTCACAGATACGCAGTATTTT
TRBD1	.	TRBV18	TRBJ1-5	15	CASSPTGDSNQPQHF	TGTGCCAGCTCACCAACAGGGGATAGCAATCAGCCCCAGCATTTT
TRBD1	.	TRBV7-9	TRBJ1-5	16	CASSRGTGRRDQPQHF	TGTGCCAGCAGCCGTGGGACAGGGAGGAGAGATCAGCCCCAGCATTTT
.	.	TRBV7-9	TRBJ1-1	13	CASSFAVGTEAFF	TGTGCCAGCAGCTTCGCGGTGGGCACTGAAGCTTTCTTT
.	.	TRBV5-1	TRBJ2-7	14	CASSLDSAPYEQYF	TGCGCCAGCAGCTTGGACAGTGCACCCTACGAGCAGTACTTC
.	.	TRBV18	TRBJ2-5	15	CASSPVWGPQETQYF	TGTGCCAGCTCACCAGTCTGGGGCCCCCAAGAGACCCAGTACTTC
TRBD2	.	TRBV30	TRBJ2-4	12	CAWSSGGIIQYF	TGTGCCTGGAGCAGCGGGGGGATCATTCAGTACTTC
.	.	TRBV6-5	TRBJ2-3	15	CASSYVQGMTDTQYF	TGTGCCAGCAGTTACGTGCAGGGGATGACAGATACGCAGTATTTT
.	.	TRBV5-1	TRBJ1-2	16	CASSPNGGAVNYGYTF	TGCGCCAGCAGCCCAAATGGGGGCGCGGTCAACTATGGCTACACCTTC
TRBD1	.	TRBV5-1	TRBJ1-2	13	CASRGGESYGYTF	TGCGCCAGCAGAGGGGGCGAGAGCTATGGCTACACCTTC
.	.	TRBV5-4	TRBJ1-4	16	CASSLAGAATNEKLFF	TGTGCCAGCAGCTTGGCCGGAGCTGCAACTAATGAAAAACTGTTTTTT
.	.	TRBV15	TRBJ1-5	13	CATSRGRSQPQHF	TGTGCCACCAGCAGAGGGCGGAGCCAGCCCCAGCATTTT
.	.	TRBV21-1	TRBJ1-1	14	CASTPWEENTEAFF	TGTGCCAGCACCCCGTGGGAGGAGAACACTGAAGCTTTCTTT
.	.	TRBV27	TRBJ1-3	14	CASSLHGSGNTIYF	TGTGCCAGCAGTTTGCACGGGTCTGGAAACACCATATATTTT
TRBD1	.	TRBV5-1	TRBJ1-5	15	CASSGVGQGKPAPAF	TGCGCCAGCAGCGGAGTTGGACAGGGTAAACCAGCCCCAGCATTT
TRBD2	.	TRBV7-9	TRBJ2-1	15	CASSTRLAVYNEQFF	TGTGCCAGCAGCACCCGACTAGCGGTTTACAATGAGCAGTTCTTC
.	.	TRBV6-5	TRBJ1-1	15	CASSRLGGLNTEAFF	TGTGCCAGCAGCCGCCTGGGGGGACTGAACACTGAAGCTTTCTTT
.	.	TRBV18	TRBJ1-1	14	CASSPGRGATEAFF	TGTGCCAGCTCACCCGGACGGGGGGCAACTGAAGCTTTCTTT
.	.	TRBV7-9	TRBJ1-1	11	CASTRSTEAFF	TGTGCCAGCACACGTAGTACTGAAGCTTTCTTT
TRBD2	.	TRBV7-9	TRBJ2-3	17	CASSLSLAGAPTDTQYF	TGTGCCAGCAGCCTCTCCTTAGCGGGGGCCCCCACAGATACGCAGTATTTT
.	.	TRBV7-3	TRBJ1-1	14	CASSLRGADTEAFF	TGTGCCAGCAGCTTACGGGGGGCCGACACTGAAGCTTTCTTT
.	few	TRBV28	TRBJ1-3	13	CASNPGKRNTIYF	TGTGCCAGCAATCCAGGGAAACGTAACACCATATATTTT
.	.	TRBV2	TRBJ2-3	14	CASSVGEFTDTQYF	TGTGCCAGCAGTGTCGGGGAGTTCACAGATACGCAGTATTTT
.	.	TRBV5-6	TRBJ2-7	14	CASSPVGRRYEQYF	TGTGCCAGCAGCCCTGTAGGGAGGCGGTACGAGCAGTACTTC
.	.	TRBV27	TRBJ1-4	16	CASSPRAVATNEKLFF	TGTGCCAGCAGTCCCCGCGCTGTTGCAACTAATGAAAAACTGTTTTTT
TRBD1	.	TRBV7-9	TRBJ2-1	17	CASSQSSGTGAWDEQFF	TGTGCCAGCAGCCAATCATCAGGGACAGGGGCTTGGGATGAGCAGTTCTTC
.	.	TRBV3-1/TRBV3-2	TRBJ1-5	14	CASSQTTGIQPQHF	TGTGCCAGCAGCCAAACTACGGGGATTCAGCCCCAGCATTTT
.	.	TRBV28	TRBJ1-1	16	CASSSFRQAGNTEAFF	TGTGCCAGCAGTTCTTTCCGACAGGCTGGGAACACTGAAGCTTTCTTT
TRBD1	.	TRBV24-1	TRBJ1-2	16	CATSDAGQGSNYGYTF	TGTGCCACCAGTGATGCCGGACAGGGATCTAACTATGGCTACACCTTC
TRBD1	few	TRBV14	TRBJ1-5	17	CASSPGPDRGRNQPQHF	TGTGCCAGCAGCCCCGGCCCGGACAGGGGGCGCAATCAGCCCCAGCATTTT
TRBD1	few	TRBV10-1	TRBJ2-1	15	CASSPGTDIHNEQFF	TGCGCCAGCAGCCCGGGGACAGATATTCACAATGAGCAGTTCTTC
TRBD2	.	TRBV7-9	TRBJ2-1	15	CASSLVLAGGNEQFF	TGTGCCAGCAGCTTAGTGCTAGCGGGGGGAAATGAGCAGTTCTTC
TRBD1	.	TRBV24-1	TRBJ2-1	15	CATSDFNRGKNEQFF	TGTGCCACCAGTGATTTTAACAGGGGTAAGAATGAGCAGTTCTTC
.	.	TRBV2	TRBJ2-3	14	CASKRGISTDTQYF	TGTGCCAGCAAGAGGGGGATTAGCACAGATACGCAGTATTTT
.	.	TRBV18	TRBJ2-1	15	CASSPPGAAYNEQFF	TGTGCCAGCTCACCACCGGGAGCAGCCTACAATGAGCAGTTCTTC
TRBD1	.	TRBV6-2/TRBV6-3	TRBJ1-5	16	CASSYPPTGGGRPQHF	TGTGCCAGCAGTTACCCCCCGACAGGGGGGGGACGGCCCCAGCATTTT